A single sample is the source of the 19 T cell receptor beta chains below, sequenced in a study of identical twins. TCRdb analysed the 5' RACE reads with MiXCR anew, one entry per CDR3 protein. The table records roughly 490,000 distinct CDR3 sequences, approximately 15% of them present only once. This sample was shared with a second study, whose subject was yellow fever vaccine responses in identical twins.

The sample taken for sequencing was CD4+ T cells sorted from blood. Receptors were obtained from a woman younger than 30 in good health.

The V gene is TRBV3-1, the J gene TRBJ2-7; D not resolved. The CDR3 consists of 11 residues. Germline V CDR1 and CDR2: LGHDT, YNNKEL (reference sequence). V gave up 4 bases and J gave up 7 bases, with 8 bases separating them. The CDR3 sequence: CASSLRWEQYF. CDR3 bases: TGTGCCAGCAGCCTCAGGTGGGAGCAGTACTTC.

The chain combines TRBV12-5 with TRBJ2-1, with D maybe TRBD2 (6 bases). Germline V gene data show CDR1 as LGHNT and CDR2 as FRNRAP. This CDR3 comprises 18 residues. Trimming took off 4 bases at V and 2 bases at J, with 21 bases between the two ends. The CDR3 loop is CASGSSGLTEKPYNEQFF. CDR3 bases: TGTGCTAGTGGTTCAAGCGGGTTGACAGAAAAGCCCTACAATGAGCAGTTCTTC.

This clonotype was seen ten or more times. The CDR3 protein is CASSQDVGNTQYF. The CDR3 coding sequence is TGCGCCAGCAGCCAAGACGTCGGGAATACGCAGTATTTT. This chain connects TRBV4-3 to TRBJ2-3; maybe TRBD2 (5 bases). Trimming left V 0 bases short and J 7 bases short, with 8 bases between. This CDR3 has 13 amino acids. CDR1 is LGHNA and CDR2 is YSLEER in the germline V gene.

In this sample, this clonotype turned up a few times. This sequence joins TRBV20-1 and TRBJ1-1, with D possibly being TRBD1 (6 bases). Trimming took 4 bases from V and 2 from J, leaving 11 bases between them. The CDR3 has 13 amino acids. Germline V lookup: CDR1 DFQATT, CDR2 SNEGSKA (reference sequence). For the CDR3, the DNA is TGCAGTGCTACGGGGGGACAAAACACTGAAGCTTTCTTT. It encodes CSATGGQNTEAFF.

CDR3 in DNA: TGTGCCAGCAGTTGGGGGGTCGGATACTCCTACGAGCAGTACTTC. Its protein product is CASSWGVGYSYEQYF. The V gene is TRBV28, the J gene TRBJ2-7; TRBD2 is a possible D gene (6 bases). Trimming removed 4 bases at V and 0 bases at J, with 13 bases between. Per germline, CDR1 MDHEN and CDR2 SYDVKM. CDR3 length: 15 residues. The variable domain in full, completed from reference TRBV28 and TRBJ2-7, reads DVKVTQSSRYLVKRTGEKVFLECVQDMDHENMFWYRQDPGLGLRLIYFSYDVKMKEKGDIPEGYSVSREKKERFSLILESASTNQTSMYLCASSWGVGYSYEQYFGPGTRLTVT.

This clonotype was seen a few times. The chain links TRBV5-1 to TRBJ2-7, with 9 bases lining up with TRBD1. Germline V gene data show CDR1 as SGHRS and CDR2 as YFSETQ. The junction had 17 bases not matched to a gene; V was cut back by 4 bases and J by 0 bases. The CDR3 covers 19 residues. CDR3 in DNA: TGCGCCAGCAGCGGGACCTCGGGACAGGGAGTAAGGAGCTCCTACGAGCAGTACTTC. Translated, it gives CASSGTSGQGVRSSYEQYF.

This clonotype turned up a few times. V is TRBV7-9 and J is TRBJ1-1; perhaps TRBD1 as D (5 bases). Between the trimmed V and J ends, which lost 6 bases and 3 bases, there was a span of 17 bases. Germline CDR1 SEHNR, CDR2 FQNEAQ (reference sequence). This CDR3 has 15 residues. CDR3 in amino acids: CASRYDPMGHTEAFF. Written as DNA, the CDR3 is TGTGCCAGCAGATACGACCCAATGGGGCACACTGAAGCTTTCTTT. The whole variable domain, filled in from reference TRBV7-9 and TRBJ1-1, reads DTGVSQNPRHKITKRGQNVTFRCDPISEHNRLYWYRQTLGQGPEFLTYFQNEAQLEKSRLLSDRFSAERPKGSFSTLEIQRTEQGDSAMYLCASRYDPMGHTEAFFGQGTRLTVV.

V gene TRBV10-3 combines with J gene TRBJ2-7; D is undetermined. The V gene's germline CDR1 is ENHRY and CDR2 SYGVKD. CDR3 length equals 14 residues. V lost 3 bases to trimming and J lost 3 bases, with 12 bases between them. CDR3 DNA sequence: TGTGCCATCAGTGACCTCCAGGTAAACTACGAGCAGTACTTC. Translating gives CAISDLQVNYEQYF.

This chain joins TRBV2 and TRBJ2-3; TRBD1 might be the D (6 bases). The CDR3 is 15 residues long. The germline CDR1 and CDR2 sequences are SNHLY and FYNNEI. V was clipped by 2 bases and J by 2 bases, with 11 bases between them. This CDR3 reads CASSETGQNTDTQYF. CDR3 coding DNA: TGTGCCAGCAGTGAAACTGGACAGAACACAGATACGCAGTATTTT.

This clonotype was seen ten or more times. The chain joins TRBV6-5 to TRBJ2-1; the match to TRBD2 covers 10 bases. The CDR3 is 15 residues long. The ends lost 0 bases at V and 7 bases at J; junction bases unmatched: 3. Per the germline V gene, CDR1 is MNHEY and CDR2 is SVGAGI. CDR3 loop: CASSYSGLAKNEQFF. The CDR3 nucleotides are TGTGCCAGCAGTTACTCGGGACTAGCGAAAAATGAGCAGTTCTTC.

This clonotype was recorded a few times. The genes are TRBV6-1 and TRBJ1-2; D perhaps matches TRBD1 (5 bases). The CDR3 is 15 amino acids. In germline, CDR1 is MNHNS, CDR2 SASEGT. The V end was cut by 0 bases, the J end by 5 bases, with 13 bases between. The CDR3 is CASSEAGTSKYGYTF. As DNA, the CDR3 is TGTGCCAGCAGTGAAGCTGGGACCTCAAAGTATGGCTACACCTTC.

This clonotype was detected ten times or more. The CDR3 DNA reads as TGTGCCAGCAGCTTATTAGGGGCGGACACTGAAGCTTTCTTT. Translating it yields CASSLLGADTEAFF. The chain uses TRBV7-3 and TRBJ1-1, with D perhaps TRBD1 (5 bases). Looked up from germline, CDR1 is SGHTA and CDR2 is FQGTGA. The CDR3 contains 14 residues. V was shortened by 2 bases and J by 3 bases, with 10 bases between the two germline ends.

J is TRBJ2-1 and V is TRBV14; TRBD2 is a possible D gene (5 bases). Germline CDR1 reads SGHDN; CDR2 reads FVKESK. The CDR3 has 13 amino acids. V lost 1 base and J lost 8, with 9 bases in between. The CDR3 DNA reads TGTGCCAGCAGCCAAGGGACTTACTATGAGCAGTTCTTC. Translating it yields CASSQGTYYEQFF.

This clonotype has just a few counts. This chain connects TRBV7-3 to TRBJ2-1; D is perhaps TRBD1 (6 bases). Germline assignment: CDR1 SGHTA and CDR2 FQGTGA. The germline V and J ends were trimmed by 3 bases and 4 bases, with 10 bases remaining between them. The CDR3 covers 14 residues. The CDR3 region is CASSLRGGYNEQFF. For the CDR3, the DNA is TGTGCCAGCAGCTTGAGAGGGGGTTACAATGAGCAGTTCTTC.

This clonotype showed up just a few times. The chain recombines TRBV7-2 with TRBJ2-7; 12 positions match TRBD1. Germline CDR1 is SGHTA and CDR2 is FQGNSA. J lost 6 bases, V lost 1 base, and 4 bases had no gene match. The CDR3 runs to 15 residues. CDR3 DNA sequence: TGTGCCAGCAGCTTAGTGGGACAGGGGGCTGGCGAGCAGTACTTC. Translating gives CASSLVGQGAGEQYF. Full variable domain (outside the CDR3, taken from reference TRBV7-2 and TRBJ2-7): GAGVSQSPSNKVTEKGKDVELRCDPISGHTALYWYRQSLGQGLEFLIYFQGNSAPDKSGLPSDRFSAERTGGSVSTLTIQRTQQEDSAVYLCASSLVGQGAGEQYFGPGTRLTVT.

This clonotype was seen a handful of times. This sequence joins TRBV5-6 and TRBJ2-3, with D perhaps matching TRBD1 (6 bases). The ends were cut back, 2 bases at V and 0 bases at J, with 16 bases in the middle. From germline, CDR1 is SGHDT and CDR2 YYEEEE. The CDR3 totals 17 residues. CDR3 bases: TGTGCCAGCAGCTTTCGGACAGCCATTCGTAGCACAGATACGCAGTATTTT. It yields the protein CASSFRTAIRSTDTQYF.

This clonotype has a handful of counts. CDR3 sequence: CSVDTTSNSGANVLTF. The CDR3 DNA sequence: TGCAGCGTTGACACTACCTCTAACTCTGGGGCCAACGTCCTGACTTTC. The chain links TRBV29-1 to TRBJ2-6; no definite D call. Germline values: CDR1 SQVTM, CDR2 ANQGSEA. Trimming stripped 3 bases from V and 0 bases from J, with 12 bases between. This CDR3 region has 16 residues.

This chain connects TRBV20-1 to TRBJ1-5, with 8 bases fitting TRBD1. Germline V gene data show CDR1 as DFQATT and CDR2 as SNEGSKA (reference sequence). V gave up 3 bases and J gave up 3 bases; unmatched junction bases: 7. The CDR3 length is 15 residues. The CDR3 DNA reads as TGCAGTGCTAGCCCACGGACAGGGTTCAATCAGCCCCAGCATTTT. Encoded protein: CSASPRTGFNQPQHF.

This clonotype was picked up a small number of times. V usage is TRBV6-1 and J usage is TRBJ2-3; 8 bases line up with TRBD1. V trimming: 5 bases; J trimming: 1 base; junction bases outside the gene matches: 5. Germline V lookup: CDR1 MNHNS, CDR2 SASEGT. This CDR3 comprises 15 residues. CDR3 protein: CASSLHRGGTDTQYF. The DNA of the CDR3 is TGTGCCAGCAGTCTTCACAGGGGGGGCACAGATACGCAGTATTTT.